The entry that follows covers one T cell receptor (beta chain) sequence. Its specificity is unknown. The data originate from a study of lymphopenia after photon versus proton radiotherapy. Overall study results and limits: Under photons, naive T cells and diversity fell while effector/memory populations rose. Better survival with proton therapy was suggested as possible, not demonstrated. In patients who died, overall survival fell as post-nadir TCR diversity dropped more. Oligoclonal CD8+ Temra expansion after nadir drove photon patients' diversity drop.

Deletions cut 3 bases from V and 0 bases from J, with 12 bases between. Germline assignment: CDR1 MNHNS and CDR2 SASEGT. This CDR3 contains 15 residues. The table came from immunoSEQ multiplex PCR; TCRdb's copy has only in-frame clones and leaves some out. This table holds more than 60,000 clones, approximately 83% found once. V usage is TRBV6-1 and J usage is TRBJ2-7; D is unresolved. Source: peripheral blood, taken from a patient treated with photon-based radiotherapy. This receptor was taken from a middle-aged man with gastric cancer. The chain's CDR3 is CASSDLGRGSYEQYF. CDR3 coding DNA: TGTGCCAGCAGTGACTTGGGTCGCGGCTCCTACGAGCAGTACTTC.